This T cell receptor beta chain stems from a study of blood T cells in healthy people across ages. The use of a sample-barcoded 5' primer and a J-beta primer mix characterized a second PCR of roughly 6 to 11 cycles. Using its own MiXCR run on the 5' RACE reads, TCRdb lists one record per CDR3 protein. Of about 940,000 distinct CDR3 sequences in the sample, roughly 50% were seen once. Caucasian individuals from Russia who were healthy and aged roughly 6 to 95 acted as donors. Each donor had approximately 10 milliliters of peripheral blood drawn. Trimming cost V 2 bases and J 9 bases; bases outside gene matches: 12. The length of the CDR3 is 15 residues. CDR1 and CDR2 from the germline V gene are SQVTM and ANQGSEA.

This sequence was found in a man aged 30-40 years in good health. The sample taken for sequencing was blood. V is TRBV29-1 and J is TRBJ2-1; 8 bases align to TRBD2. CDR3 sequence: CSVEWRGARLGEQFF. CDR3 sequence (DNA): TGCAGCGTTGAATGGCGGGGGGCGCGGCTGGGTGAGCAGTTCTTC.